These 9 T cell receptor beta chains share one sample of origin, sequenced in a study of cytomegalovirus exposure and HLA in healthy donors. PCR involved 60 Vbeta and 13 Jbeta primers. Generated by immunoSEQ multiplex PCR, the TCRdb table keeps only in-frame clones and is missing some. The data hold roughly 110,000 clones, with 65% to 75% observed a single time. Specimen: PBMCs. The receptors derive from a young man in good health and CMV-seropositive.

CDR3 coding DNA: TGTGCCAGCAGCTGGAGTACCGGGGCCAACGTCCTGACTTTC. This sequence encodes CASSWSTGANVLTF. The chain uses TRBV5-6 and TRBJ2-6; D gene unclear. V was trimmed by 3 bases and J by 4 bases, leaving 8 bases between them. There are 14 residues in the CDR3. Germline CDR1 and CDR2: SGHDT and YYEEEE.

The rearrangement joins TRBV5-1 to TRBJ2-4; 8 nucleotides line up with TRBD1. This CDR3 region has 17 residues. Germline V lookup: CDR1 SGHRS, CDR2 YFSETQ. Unmatched junction bases numbered 7, after V lost 1 base and J lost 1 base. DNA of the CDR3: TGCGCCAGCAGCTTGCAGGGGGCGCCCCCCGCCAAAAACATTCAGTACTTC. Translated, it gives CASSLQGAPPAKNIQYF.

This sequence joins TRBV6-4 and TRBJ2-2; D is ambiguous. CDR3 length: 14 amino acids. Per the germline V gene, CDR1 is MRHNA and CDR2 is SNTAGT. Trimming took 0 bases from V and 3 from J, leaving 5 bases between them. The DNA of the CDR3 is TGTGCCAGCAGTGACTCGCAGTACACCGGGGAGCTGTTTTTT. The encoded protein is CASSDSQYTGELFF.

This clone was found once. Other DNA sequences from this sample encode an identical CDR3 as well. The V call is TRBV7-2, the J call TRBJ1-1; possibly TRBD1 for D (5 bases). V was clipped by 5 bases and J by 4 bases, with 14 bases between them. The CDR3 contains 14 residues. Per germline, CDR1 SGHTA and CDR2 FQGNSA. The CDR3 region is CASSPGGGGTEAFF. The DNA for the CDR3 is TGTGCCAGCAGCCCTGGTGGGGGAGGCACTGAAGCTTTCTTT.

This clone has only a few counts. V gene TRBV29-1 combines with J gene TRBJ1-4, with 7 bases identical to TRBD1. CDR1 and CDR2 from the germline V gene are SQVTM and ANQGSEA. CDR3 length equals 14 residues. Germline trimming cut 7 bases from V and 8 bases from J; bases unmatched to any gene: 13. This CDR3 is CSAGDLGQTEKLFF. In DNA, the CDR3 is TGCAGCGCTGGGGACTTGGGACAGACCGAAAAACTGTTTTTT. The variable domain in full, completed from reference TRBV29-1 and TRBJ1-4, reads SAVISQKPSRDICQRGTSLTIQCQVDSQVTMMFWYRQQPGQSLTLIATANQGSEATYESGFVIDKFPISRPNLTFSTLTVSNMSPEDSSIYLCSAGDLGQTEKLFFGSGTQLSVL.

This clone showed up just once. V and J are TRBV20-1 and TRBJ1-2; TRBD1 agrees at 7 bases. The length of the CDR3 is 11 residues. Germline V gene data show CDR1 as DFQATT and CDR2 as SNEGSKA (reference sequence). V shed 5 bases, J shed 3 bases, and the junction held 0 bases outside the gene matches. The CDR3 bases are TGCAGTGCTGACAGGGACTATGGCTACACCTTC. This translates into CSADRDYGYTF.

The chain couples TRBV19 to TRBJ2-7; TRBD1 matches 12 bases. The germline CDR1 and CDR2 sequences are LNHDA and SQIVND (reference sequence). The CDR3 sequence is 15 residues long. V lost 5 bases to trimming and J lost 4 bases; unmatched junction nucleotides: 6. The CDR3 sequence: CASSDRDRGRYEQYF. CDR3 nucleotide sequence: TGTGCCAGTAGTGACCGGGACAGGGGGCGGTACGAGCAGTACTTC. Drawing the rest from reference TRBV19 and TRBJ2-7, the complete variable domain is DGGITQSPKYLFRKEGQNVTLSCEQNLNHDAMYWYRQDPGQGLRLIYYSQIVNDFQKGDIAEGYSVSREKKESFPLTVTSAQKNPTAFYLCASSDRDRGRYEQYFGPGTRLTVT.

As regards this clone: Relative to the germline gene, one junction end is altered; a read error may explain this. The chain recombines TRBV7-9 with TRBJ2-7; 10 bases are shared with TRBD1. The CDR3 consists of 15 residues. The germline V gene encodes CDR1 SEHNR and CDR2 FQNEAQ (reference sequence). The chain's CDR3 is CSSSLDGTGVGEQYF. CDR3 nucleotide sequence: TGTTCCAGCAGCTTAGATGGGACAGGGGTGGGCGAGCAGTACTTC.

The gene calls are TRBV5-1 and TRBJ2-5, with a weak D call TRBD2 (5 bases). This CDR3 has 15 residues. Germline V gene lookup returns CDR1 SGHRS and CDR2 YFSETQ. Trimming cost V 0 bases and J 9 bases, with 18 bases left between them. The CDR3 loop is CASSLALDYSKAQYF. DNA of the CDR3: TGCGCCAGCAGCTTGGCCCTAGACTACTCCAAGGCCCAGTACTTC.